Listed below are T cell receptor beta chains from one sample, sequenced in a study of response to subunit inactivated influenza vaccine. MiXCR was run by TCRdb on the RT-PCR reads, yielding one entry per CDR3 protein. This table has about 540,000 distinct CDR3 sequences, roughly 23% appearing once. These records were also assigned to another study, of T cells expressing NK-cell markers.

Here the sequenced sample was CD4+ T cells sorted from PBMCs, taken about 13 days after vaccination. These receptors were collected from a man aged 45-65 years who received an inactivated influenza vaccine. Both conserved end residues are part of each CDR3. Fields, in order: clone size, J gene, D gene, V gene, CDR3 protein, CDR3 DNA. D genes are given only for firm matches. Size tells how often a clone was seen (once, few, many) or the class of an expanded clone, and some rows leave it out.

few TRBJ2-7 - TRBV7-2 CASSWGDRELGEQYF TGTGCCAGCAGCTGGGGTGATAGGGAGTTAGGCGAGCAGTACTTC
- TRBJ2-4 - TRBV24-1 CATSARTELNIQYF TGTGCCACCAGTGCCAGGACAGAGTTAAACATTCAGTACTTC
- TRBJ2-3 - TRBV4-2 CASSQRSGSSTDTQYF TGTGCCAGCAGCCAAAGAAGCGGTTCTAGCACAGATACGCAGTATTTT
few TRBJ2-3 - TRBV7-9 CASSFRDSDTQYF TGTGCCAGCAGCTTCAGGGACTCAGATACGCAGTATTTT
- TRBJ1-5 - TRBV6-1 CASSRGTRNQPQHF TGTGCCAGCAGCCGCGGGACCCGCAATCAGCCCCAGCATTTT
- TRBJ2-5 - TRBV12-3/TRBV12-4 CASSLGGPIKTQYF TGTGCCAGCAGCCTGGGGGGGCCGATAAAGACCCAGTACTTC
once TRBJ2-1 TRBD2 TRBV20-1 CSASRPELAGVDEQFF TGCAGCGCTAGTCGTCCGGAACTAGCGGGGGTAGATGAGCAGTTCTTC
- TRBJ2-4 - TRBV11-2 CASSFYGTQRLAKNIQYF TGTGCCAGCAGCTTTTACGGGACTCAAAGACTAGCCAAAAACATTCAGTACTTC
few TRBJ2-2 - TRBV25-1 CASSGTYTGELFF TGTGCCAGCAGTGGTACATACACCGGGGAGCTGTTTTTT
many TRBJ1-2 - TRBV7-9 CASSLNSFYGYTF TGTGCCAGCAGCTTAAACAGTTTCTATGGCTACACCTTC
- TRBJ2-7 TRBD2 TRBV4-2 CASSQDGGGPAYYEQYF TGTGCCAGCAGCCAAGATGGCGGGGGGCCCGCCTACTACGAGCAGTACTTC
- TRBJ2-1 TRBD2 TRBV7-8 CASSLAGGGLYNEQFF TGTGCCAGCAGCTTAGCGGGCGGGGGGCTTTACAATGAGCAGTTCTTC
- TRBJ1-4 - TRBV5-4 CASSTDKWEKLFF TGTGCCAGCAGCACGGACAAGTGGGAAAAACTGTTTTTT
few TRBJ2-7 TRBD1 TRBV5-1 CASSSSLGQGYEQYF TGCGCCAGCAGCTCGTCATTGGGACAGGGCTACGAGCAGTACTTC
- TRBJ1-2 - TRBV18 CASSLDRLRGYTF TGTGCCAGCTCCCTGGACAGACTACGCGGCTACACCTTC
few TRBJ1-6 TRBD1 TRBV20-1 CSARARTGMNSPLHF TGCAGTGCTAGAGCCCGGACAGGGATGAATTCACCCCTCCACTTT
- TRBJ1-5 - TRBV2 CASRLDANQPQHF TGTGCCAGCAGGCTGGACGCCAATCAGCCCCAGCATTTT
few TRBJ1-2 TRBD1 TRBV12-3/TRBV12-4 CASSGQVFFGYGYTF TGTGCCAGTTCGGGACAGGTATTTTTCGGCTATGGCTACACCTTC
- TRBJ1-4 - TRBV28 CASRRSATEKLFF TGTGCCAGCAGGAGGTCGGCGACTGAAAAACTGTTTTTT
many TRBJ1-1 - TRBV12-3/TRBV12-4 CASSTYTEAFF TGTGCCAGCAGTACCTACACTGAAGCTTTCTTT
few TRBJ2-5 TRBD2 TRBV12-3/TRBV12-4 CASRSTSGKETQYF TGTGCCAGCAGATCGACTAGCGGAAAAGAGACCCAGTACTTC
few TRBJ1-2 TRBD1 TRBV28 CASSLTVPWTGDGYTF TGTGCCAGCAGTTTAACCGTGCCGTGGACAGGAGATGGCTACACCTTC
- TRBJ2-5 - TRBV7-9 CASTIPARTQYF TGTGCCAGCACCATACCGGCGAGAACCCAGTACTTC
few TRBJ2-7 - TRBV20-1 CSGGAPGDYEQYF TGCAGTGGCGGGGCTCCGGGGGACTACGAGCAGTACTTC
few TRBJ1-3 - TRBV12-3/TRBV12-4 CATKGGGSGNTIYF TGTGCCACCAAGGGGGGGGGCTCAGGAAACACCATATATTTT
many TRBJ1-5 - TRBV24-1 CATSDRQSQNNQPQHF TGTGCCACCAGTGACCGACAGAGCCAAAACAATCAGCCCCAGCATTTT
- TRBJ1-1 - TRBV19 CASSIDGGRNTEAFF TGTGCCAGTAGTATTGATGGGGGGAGGAACACTGAAGCTTTCTTT
- TRBJ2-3 TRBD1 TRBV2 CATRDRASDTQYF TGTGCCACGCGGGACAGGGCGTCAGATACGCAGTATTTT
- TRBJ1-2 - TRBV11-2 CASSLEWAGSGYTF TGTGCCAGCAGCTTAGAATGGGCCGGTTCCGGCTACACCTTC
few TRBJ2-7 - TRBV20-1 CSPGGQGQSSYEQYF TGCAGTCCCGGGGGCCAGGGACAGAGCTCCTACGAGCAGTACTTC
- TRBJ2-1 - TRBV24-1 CATSVQGGYNEQFF TGTGCCACCAGTGTCCAGGGGGGGTACAATGAGCAGTTCTTC
few TRBJ1-1 TRBD1 TRBV20-1 CRTKQGVNAEGAFF TGCAGGACCAAACAGGGGGTAAATGCAGAGGGAGCTTTCTTT
few TRBJ1-1 - TRBV7-2 CASSPKAGNTEAFF TGTGCCAGCAGCCCTAAGGCGGGGAACACTGAAGCTTTCTTT
- TRBJ2-1 TRBD1 TRBV7-9 CASGKGTGYNNEQFF TGTGCCAGCGGCAAGGGGACAGGGTATAACAATGAGCAGTTCTTC
few TRBJ1-1 - TRBV10-3 CAISESLQGATEAFF TGTGCCATCAGTGAGTCGCTACAGGGAGCCACTGAAGCTTTCTTT
- TRBJ1-1 - TRBV20-1 CSARDPGIMNTEAFF TGCAGTGCTAGAGATCCTGGAATCATGAACACTGAAGCTTTCTTT
- TRBJ2-1 TRBD2 TRBV27 CASSAFSGTRDSYNEQFF TGTGCCAGCAGTGCGTTTTCCGGGACTAGGGACTCCTACAATGAGCAGTTCTTC
few TRBJ2-7 - TRBV28 CASRFDSSYEQYF TGTGCCAGCAGATTTGACAGCTCCTACGAGCAGTACTTC
few TRBJ1-1 TRBD1 TRBV12-3/TRBV12-4 CASSFKGQGRMNTEAFF TGTGCCAGCAGTTTTAAAGGACAGGGACGCATGAACACTGAAGCTTTCTTT